A single sample is the source of the 17 T cell receptor beta chains below, sequenced in a study of T cell repertoires in cytomegalovirus infection. Using its own MiXCR run on the reads, TCRdb lists one record per CDR3 protein. The repertoire consists of tens of thousands of distinct CDR3 sequences, with 3% to 4.5% occurring once and the leading ten covering roughly 4.4%. Sequenced material: PBMCs. The receptors here all came from a human donor in good health (CMV status not recorded). Some clones in this sample may be carry-over from other donors' samples.

This clonotype was observed many times. The chain carries TRBV20-1 and TRBJ2-7, with D possibly called TRBD1 or TRBD2 (7 bases each). Trimming left V 6 bases short and J 6 bases short, with 21 bases between. The CDR3 length is 14 residues. The germline V gene encodes CDR1 DFQATT and CDR2 SNEGSKA (reference sequence). The CDR3 DNA sequence: TGCAGTGCCCGGGGGGAGGGGGCTGGATCCGAGCAGTACTTC. Translated: CSARGEGAGSEQYF.

This clonotype was counted ten times or more. The CDR3 DNA is TGTGCCAGCAGTTCGAATCTGATTTCCTCACCCCTCCACTTT. Its protein product is CASSSNLISSPLHF. The rearrangement links TRBV12-3 or TRBV12-4 to TRBJ1-6; D remains unclear. The CDR3 covers 14 residues. Trimming pared 4 bases from V and 10 bases from J, leaving 14 bases between.

This clonotype was counted ten times or more. In DNA, the CDR3 is TGCGCCAGCAGCCAAGTTCAGGGTGTGAGTCAGATGAACACCGGGGAGCTGTTTTTT. This gives the protein CASSQVQGVSQMNTGELFF. J is TRBJ2-2 and V is TRBV4-3; D is possibly TRBD1 (5 bases). The germline V gene encodes CDR1 LGHNA and CDR2 YSLEER. Trimming stripped 1 base from V and 1 base from J, with 19 bases between. This CDR3 is built from 19 residues.

This clonotype appeared many times. The chain is built from TRBV12-3 or TRBV12-4 and TRBJ1-1, with no clear D. This CDR3 is built from 13 residues. Trimming took off 6 bases at V and 1 base at J, with 9 bases between the two ends. This chain's CDR3 is CASRRHTNTEAFF. CDR3 in DNA: TGTGCCAGCAGACGTCACACGAACACTGAAGCTTTCTTT.

This clonotype was recorded at least ten times. Because the CDR3's place on the DNA is in doubt, the DNA is left out and the CDR3 is given as listed by TCRdb. The chain links TRBV28 to TRBJ1-1; TRBD1 is the table's D call, not checked against the DNA. Germline CDR1 reads MDHEN; CDR2 reads SYDVKM. Inclusive of both ends, the CDR3 amounts to 15 amino acids. The CDR3: CASSTSGRMNTEAFF.

There are many counts of this clonotype. The V and J genes are TRBV7-2 and TRBJ2-7; D ambiguous. V dropped 1 base and J dropped 4 bases, with 8 bases sitting between them. The CDR3 extends over 13 amino acids. The germline V gene has CDR1 SGHTA and CDR2 FQGNSA. As DNA, the CDR3 is TGTGCCAGCAGCTTAGTGTCGGGTTACGAGCAGTACTTC. It specifies CASSLVSGYEQYF.

This clonotype appeared many times. The rearrangement links TRBV19 to TRBJ1-2; 8 bases fit TRBD1. This CDR3 is built from 17 residues. V shed 5 bases and J 4 bases; nucleotides not matched to a gene: 15. Germline CDR1 LNHDA, CDR2 SQIVND (reference sequence). CDR3 bases: TGTGCCAGTAGTTTCCGCGGACAGGGAAGGCCAATCTATGGCTACACCTTC. This encodes CASSFRGQGRPIYGYTF.

This clonotype was seen repeatedly, ten times or more. This chain links TRBV9 with TRBJ1-2; D is perhaps TRBD1 (6 bases). This CDR3 is 14 amino acids long. Trimming removed 2 bases at V and 4 bases at J, with 12 bases between. The germline V gene has CDR1 SGDLS and CDR2 YYNGEE. The CDR3 loop reads CASSVLQGAYGYTF. DNA for the CDR3: TGTGCCAGCAGCGTCCTACAGGGCGCCTATGGCTACACCTTC.

This clonotype came up many times. The chain uses TRBV4-2 and TRBJ1-1; D not resolved. The germline gives CDR1 LGHNA, CDR2 YNFKEQ. This CDR3 spans 13 amino acids. V was trimmed by 4 bases and J by 10 bases, leaving 16 bases between them. The CDR3 loop reads CASSLQGLVGAFF. The CDR3 DNA reads TGTGCCAGCAGCCTACAAGGGCTGGTGGGAGCTTTCTTT.

The table lists this clonotype with many counts. The chain uses TRBV12-3 or TRBV12-4 and TRBJ2-1; D remains ambiguous. V was shortened by 4 bases and J by 5 bases, with 9 bases between the two germline ends. The CDR3 has 13 residues. The DNA of the CDR3 is TGTGCCAGCAGTTATTCGGGCAACAATGAGCAGTTCTTC. It encodes CASSYSGNNEQFF.

This clonotype was counted at least ten times. The chain links TRBV28 to TRBJ2-7; D not resolved. The CDR3 has 13 residues. Germline V gives CDR1 MDHEN, CDR2 SYDVKM. V lost 5 bases and J 2 bases, leaving 10 bases between the germline ends. CDR3 coding DNA: TGTGCCAGCAGTACACAGTACCCCTACGAGCAGTACTTC. Protein product: CASSTQYPYEQYF.

This clonotype was picked up many times. V is TRBV7-9 and J is TRBJ2-7, with 8 bases fitting TRBD2. The trim removed 2 bases at V and 5 bases at J, leaving 5 bases unmatched. This CDR3 has 14 amino acids. Germline lookup yields CDR1 SEHNR and CDR2 FQNEAQ (reference sequence). CDR3 residues: CASSLKLAANEQYF. The CDR3 DNA reads TGTGCCAGCAGCTTAAAACTAGCGGCAAACGAGCAGTACTTC.

The table lists this clonotype with many counts. The chain couples TRBV6-2 or TRBV6-3 to TRBJ2-1; 8 nucleotides agree with TRBD2. CDR1 MNHEY and CDR2 SVGEGT come from the germline V gene. The junction had 6 bases not matched to a gene; V was cut back by 4 bases and J by 4 bases. CDR3 length: 15 residues. The CDR3 is CASSSPREGYNEQFF. Written as DNA, the CDR3 is TGTGCCAGCAGTTCCCCCCGGGAGGGGTACAATGAGCAGTTCTTC.

Ten or more counts support this clonotype. The rearrangement joins TRBV12-3 or TRBV12-4 to TRBJ2-7; no clear D gene. The CDR3 covers 12 residues. Trimming cost V 3 bases and J 3 bases, with 6 bases left between them. Here the CDR3 DNA reads TGTGCCAGCAGTTTCCATAGCTACGAGCAGTACTTC. Protein sequence: CASSFHSYEQYF.

In this sample, this clonotype turned up many times. V gene TRBV7-9 combines with J gene TRBJ1-4; D is perhaps TRBD1 (5 bases). Germline-derived CDR1 and CDR2 are SEHNR and FQNEAQ (reference sequence). V was clipped by 5 bases and J by 6 bases, with 22 bases between them. This CDR3 comprises 17 residues. In DNA, the CDR3 is TGTGCCAGCAGCAATCCTGGACACAGTCGGTGGGATGAAAAACTGTTTTTT. It specifies CASSNPGHSRWDEKLFF.

In this sample, this clonotype turned up many times. The chain couples TRBV29-1 to TRBJ1-4, with a tentative D call TRBD1 (5 bases). This CDR3 is 15 amino acids long. With 4 bases removed from V and 7 bases from J, the gap between germline ends came to 19 bases. Germline V CDR1 and CDR2: SQVTM, ANQGSEA. The CDR3 bases are TGCAGCGTTGGGGAAAGGGGAGTAGGACGTGAAAAACTGTTTTTT. Translating it yields CSVGERGVGREKLFF.

This clonotype occurred many times. This chain connects TRBV6-2 or TRBV6-3 to TRBJ1-1; no firm D call. The CDR3 length is 11 residues. Trimming stripped 7 bases from V and 1 base from J, with 4 bases between. In germline, CDR1 is MNHEY, CDR2 SVGEGT. The CDR3, as DNA: TGTGCCAGCACCCAGAACACTGAAGCTTTCTTT. This encodes CASTQNTEAFF.